Listed below are T cell receptor beta chains from one sample, sequenced in a study of human T cells and chemical hapten exposure. TCRdb called the 5' RACE reads again in MiXCR, with one record for every CDR3 protein. Of 80,000 or so distinct CDR3 sequences listed, approximately 15% are singletons. These receptors all come from a female donor in good health. Each CDR3 is given with its conserved first and last residue. D genes are given only for firm matches. Rows may omit the clone size; those that give it use once, few, many or a size class.

v_gene: TRBV29-1; len: 13; d_gene: -; abundance: few; j_gene: TRBJ2-2; CDR3aa: CSVRDFHTGELFF; CDR3nt: TGCAGCGTTCGGGACTTTCACACCGGGGAGCTGTTTTTT
v_gene: TRBV15; len: 14; d_gene: -; abundance: few; j_gene: TRBJ2-5; CDR3aa: CATSRGFEMETQYF; CDR3nt: TGTGCCACCAGCCGCGGCTTCGAAATGGAGACCCAGTACTTC
v_gene: TRBV3-1; len: 16; d_gene: TRBD1; abundance: -; j_gene: TRBJ1-1; CDR3aa: CASSQGTGGMNTEAFF; CDR3nt: TGTGCCAGCAGCCAAGGGACAGGGGGGATGAACACTGAAGCTTTCTTT
v_gene: TRBV7-2; len: 14; d_gene: -; abundance: few; j_gene: TRBJ2-3; CDR3aa: CASSLTSVLDTQYF; CDR3nt: TGTGCCAGCAGCCTTACTAGTGTGTTAGATACGCAGTATTTT
v_gene: TRBV6-5; len: 14; d_gene: -; abundance: few; j_gene: TRBJ1-1; CDR3aa: CASRSEQGPGRAFF; CDR3nt: TGTGCCAGCAGGTCGGAACAGGGCCCGGGACGAGCTTTCTTT
v_gene: TRBV7-9; len: 14; d_gene: -; abundance: -; j_gene: TRBJ2-2; CDR3aa: CASSLSGSSGELFF; CDR3nt: TGTGCCAGCAGCTTAAGCGGGTCGTCCGGGGAGCTGTTTTTT
v_gene: TRBV28; len: 16; d_gene: -; abundance: -; j_gene: TRBJ2-1; CDR3aa: CASTPNGRATGDEQFF; CDR3nt: TGTGCCAGCACCCCGAACGGGAGGGCCACAGGGGATGAGCAGTTCTTC
v_gene: TRBV24-1; len: 14; d_gene: -; abundance: few; j_gene: TRBJ1-2; CDR3aa: CATSPAQAGVGYTF; CDR3nt: TGTGCCACCAGTCCAGCGCAAGCGGGCGTGGGCTACACCTTC
v_gene: TRBV21-1; len: 18; d_gene: -; abundance: few; j_gene: TRBJ1-5; CDR3aa: CASSKDRTHPAINQPQHF; CDR3nt: TGTGCCAGCAGCAAAGATCGGACCCACCCAGCAATAAATCAGCCCCAGCATTTT
v_gene: TRBV12-3/TRBV12-4; len: 16; d_gene: -; abundance: few; j_gene: TRBJ2-1; CDR3aa: CASSPPQSPEVNEQFF; CDR3nt: TGTGCCAGCAGCCCCCCCCAGAGCCCCGAAGTGAATGAGCAGTTCTTC